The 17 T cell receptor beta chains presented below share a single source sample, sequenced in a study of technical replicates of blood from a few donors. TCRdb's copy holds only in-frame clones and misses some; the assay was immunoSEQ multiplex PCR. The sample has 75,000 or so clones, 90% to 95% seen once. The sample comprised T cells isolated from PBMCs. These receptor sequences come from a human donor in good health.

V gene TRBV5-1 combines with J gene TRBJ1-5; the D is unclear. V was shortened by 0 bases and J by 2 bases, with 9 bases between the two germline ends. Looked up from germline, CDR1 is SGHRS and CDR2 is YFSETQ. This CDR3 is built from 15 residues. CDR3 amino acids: CASSLDSQGNQPQHF. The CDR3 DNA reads TGCGCCAGCAGCTTGGACAGCCAGGGCAATCAGCCCCAGCATTTT.

In nucleotides, the CDR3 is TGTGCCTGGAGCCCACAGGACCACTATGGCTACACCTTC. This encodes CAWSPQDHYGYTF. The rearrangement links TRBV30 to TRBJ1-2; the D gene is possibly TRBD1 (5 bases). The CDR3 has 13 amino acids. V shed 3 bases and J shed 3 bases, with 11 bases lying between them. Germline values: CDR1 GTSNPN, CDR2 SVGIG (reference sequence).

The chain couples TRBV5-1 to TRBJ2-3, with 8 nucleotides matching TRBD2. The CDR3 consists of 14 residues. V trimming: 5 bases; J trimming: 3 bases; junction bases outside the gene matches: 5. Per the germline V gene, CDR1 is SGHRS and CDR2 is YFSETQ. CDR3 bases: TGCGCCAGCAGAAGAAGCGGGAGTACAGATACGCAGTATTTT. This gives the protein CASRRSGSTDTQYF.

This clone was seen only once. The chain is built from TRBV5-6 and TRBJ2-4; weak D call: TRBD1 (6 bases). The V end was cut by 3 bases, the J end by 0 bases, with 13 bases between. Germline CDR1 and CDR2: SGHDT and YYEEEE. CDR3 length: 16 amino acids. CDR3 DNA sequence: TGTGCCAGCAGCTCATGGGGACAACTAGCCAAAAACATTCAGTACTTC. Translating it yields CASSSWGQLAKNIQYF.

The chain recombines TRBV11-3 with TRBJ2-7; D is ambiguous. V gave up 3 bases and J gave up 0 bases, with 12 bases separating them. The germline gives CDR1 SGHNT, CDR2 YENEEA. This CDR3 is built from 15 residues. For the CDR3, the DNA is TGTGCCAGCAGCTTTCCTCGACTGGACTCCTACGAGCAGTACTTC. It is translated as CASSFPRLDSYEQYF. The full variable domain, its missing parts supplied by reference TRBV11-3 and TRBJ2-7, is EAGVVQSPRYKIIEKKQPVAFWCNPISGHNTLYWYLQNLGQGPELLIRYENEEAVDDSQLPKDRFSAERLKGVDSTLKIQPAELGDSAVYLCASSFPRLDSYEQYFGPGTRLTVT.

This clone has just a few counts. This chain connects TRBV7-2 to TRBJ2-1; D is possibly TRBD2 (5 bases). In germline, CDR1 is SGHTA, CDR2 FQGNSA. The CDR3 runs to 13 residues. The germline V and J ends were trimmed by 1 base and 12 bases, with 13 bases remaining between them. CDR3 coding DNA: TGTGCCAGCAGCTTAGTAGACCCCCGGGGGCAGTTCTTC. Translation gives CASSLVDPRGQFF.

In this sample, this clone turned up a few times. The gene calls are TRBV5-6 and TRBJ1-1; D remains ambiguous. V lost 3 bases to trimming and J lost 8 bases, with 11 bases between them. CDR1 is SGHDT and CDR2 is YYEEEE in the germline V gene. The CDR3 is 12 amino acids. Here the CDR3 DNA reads TGTGCCAGCAGCTGGGCCTCTCAAGAAGCTTTCTTT. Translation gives CASSWASQEAFF.

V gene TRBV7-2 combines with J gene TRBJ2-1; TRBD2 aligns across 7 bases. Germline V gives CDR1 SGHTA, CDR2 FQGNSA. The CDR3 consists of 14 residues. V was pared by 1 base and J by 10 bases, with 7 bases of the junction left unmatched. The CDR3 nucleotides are TGTGCCAGCAGCTTAGAGGTACAAGCGGGAGAGCAGTTCTTC. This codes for CASSLEVQAGEQFF.

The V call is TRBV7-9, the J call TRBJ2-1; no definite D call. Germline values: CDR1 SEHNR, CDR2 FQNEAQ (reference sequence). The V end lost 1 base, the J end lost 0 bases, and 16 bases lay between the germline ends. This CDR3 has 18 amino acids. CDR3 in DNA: TGTGCCAGCAGCTTAGGCTCGACTTCGGTCCCCTCCTACAATGAGCAGTTCTTC. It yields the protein CASSLGSTSVPSYNEQFF.

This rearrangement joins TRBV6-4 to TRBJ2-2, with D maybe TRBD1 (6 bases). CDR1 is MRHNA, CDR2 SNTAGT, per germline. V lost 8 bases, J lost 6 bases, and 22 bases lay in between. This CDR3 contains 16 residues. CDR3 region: CASAYARQDRPGELFF. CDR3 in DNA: TGTGCCAGCGCCTATGCGAGACAGGATCGTCCCGGGGAGCTGTTTTTT.

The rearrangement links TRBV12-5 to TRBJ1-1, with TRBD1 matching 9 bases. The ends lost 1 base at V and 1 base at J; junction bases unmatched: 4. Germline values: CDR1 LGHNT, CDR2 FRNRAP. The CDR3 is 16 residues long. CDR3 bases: TGTGCTAGTGGTTTGGGGCCGGGACAGGGGAACACTGAAGCTTTCTTT. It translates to CASGLGPGQGNTEAFF.

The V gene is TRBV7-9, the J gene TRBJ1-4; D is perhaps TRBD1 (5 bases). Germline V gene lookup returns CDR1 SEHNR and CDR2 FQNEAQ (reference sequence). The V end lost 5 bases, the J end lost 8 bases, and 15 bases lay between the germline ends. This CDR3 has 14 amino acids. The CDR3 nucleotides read TGTGCCAGCAGCCCGGGAGGGGTTGAAGAAAAACTGTTTTTT. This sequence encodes CASSPGGVEEKLFF.

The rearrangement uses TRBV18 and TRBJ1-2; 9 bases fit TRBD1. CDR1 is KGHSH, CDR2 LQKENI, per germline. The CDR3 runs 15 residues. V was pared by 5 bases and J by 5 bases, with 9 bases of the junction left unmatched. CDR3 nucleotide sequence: TGTGCCAGCTCAGACAGGGGGTCGGATATATATGGCTACACCTTC. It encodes CASSDRGSDIYGYTF.

The CDR3 DNA follows: TGTGCCAGCAGCGCCCCGGGACAGACCTACGAGCAGTACTTC. Translated, it gives CASSAPGQTYEQYF. The rearrangement joins TRBV7-9 to TRBJ2-7; 7 bases line up with TRBD1. Trimming took 5 bases from V and 2 from J; bases not matched to a gene: 6. This CDR3 has 14 amino acids. The germline CDR1 and CDR2 sequences are SEHNR and FQNEAQ (reference sequence).

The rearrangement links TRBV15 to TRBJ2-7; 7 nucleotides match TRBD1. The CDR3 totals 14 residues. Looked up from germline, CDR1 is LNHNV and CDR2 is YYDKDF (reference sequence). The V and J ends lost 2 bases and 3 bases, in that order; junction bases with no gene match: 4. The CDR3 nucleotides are TGTGCCACCAGCAGACGAACAGGGGACTACGAGCAGTACTTC. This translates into CATSRRTGDYEQYF.

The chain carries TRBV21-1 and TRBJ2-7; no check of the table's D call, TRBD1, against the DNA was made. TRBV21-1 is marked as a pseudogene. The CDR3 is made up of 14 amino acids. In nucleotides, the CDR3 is TGTGCCAGCAGCCCTGGGACAGACCCCTACGAGCAGTACTTC. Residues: CASSPGTDPYEQYF.

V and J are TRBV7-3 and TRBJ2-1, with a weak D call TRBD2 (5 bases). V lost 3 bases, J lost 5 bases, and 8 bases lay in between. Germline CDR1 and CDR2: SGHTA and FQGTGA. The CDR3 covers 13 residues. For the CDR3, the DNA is TGTGCCAGCAGCTTTGGACTTAACAATGAGCAGTTCTTC. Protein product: CASSFGLNNEQFF.